The clone carrying this T cell receptor beta chain has at least ten counts. The antigen is undetermined. The data are from a study of regulatory T cells in long-lasting Graves disease. Noted time point: persistent/refractory GD, antithyroid drugs over 5 years with positive TRAb. There was RNA extracted from PBMCs, and the TCR library was made from it. Patients came from an endocrinology department in Xi'an, China. Around 9.1 milliliters of peripheral blood were drawn into EDTA tubes. Findings and caveats of the study: It was in persistent disease that TRBV28, TRBJ1-2 and TRBJ2-5 were favored.

Building of the TCR beta libraries involved iRepertoire HTBI primers and Arm-PCR of CDR3 regions. In TCRdb, the multiplex PCR reads were re-called with MiXCR into one record per CDR3 protein. The sample holds approximately 350,000 distinct CDR3 sequences, roughly 25% seen once. Germline CDR1 ENHRY, CDR2 SYGVKD. V lost 3 bases and J 13 bases, leaving 12 bases between the germline ends. The CDR3 runs to 11 residues. The chain has TRBV10-3 and TRBJ1-2, with D possibly TRBD1 on 5 matching bases. The specimen comprised peripheral blood mononuclear cells (PBMCs), sampled when the disease was refractory, from a patient treated with antithyroid drugs. This clonotype originated in a woman aged 40 to 49 with Graves disease. Here the CDR3 DNA reads TGTGCCATCAGTGATGGGTGGGGCGGCACCTTC. Translating gives CAISDGWGGTF.